The TCR beta chain described here comes from a study of blood T cell repertoires in COVID-19. Looked up from germline, CDR1 is MNHNY and CDR2 is SVGAGI (reference sequence). This CDR3 has 17 amino acids. Trimming took 5 bases from V and 0 from J, leaving 17 bases between them. Authors' methods: Amplification with reference gene primers provided the estimates of nucleated cell counts. Measured with immunoSEQ multiplex PCR; TCRdb has only the in-frame clones, and not every one. The V and J calls and clone size were taken over from that table, and D and trimming were inferred from the DNA. The sample carries over 150,000 clones, around 94% recorded once.

V and J are TRBV6-6 and TRBJ2-1, with D uncertain. This clonotype originated in a man aged 25 to 45 with COVID-19, enrolled during active disease. The sequenced sample was peripheral blood. The CDR3 loop is CASSPDTSPFSYNEQFF. The CDR3 coding sequence is TGTGCCAGCAGTCCCGACACCTCACCATTCTCCTACAATGAGCAGTTCTTC.